This TCR beta chain was identified in a study of blood T cell repertoires in COVID-19. Study overall: Spain, Italy and the United States supplied samples that represented acute and convalescent COVID-19.

Original processing notes: Amplification of reference gene primers was used by the study to estimate nucleated cell counts. This table comes from immunoSEQ multiplex PCR, and its TCRdb copy is limited to in-frame clones, with some not included. V and J calls and clone size are as listed in that table; D and trimming were resolved from the DNA. The sample includes roughly 29,000 clones, roughly 85% seen only once; the top ten take 25% to 30%. This CDR3 has 13 amino acids. Trimming left V 2 bases short and J 6 bases short, with 10 bases between. Specimen: peripheral blood. The chain couples TRBV12-3 or TRBV12-4 to TRBJ1-2; no clear D gene. This receptor was obtained from a woman at least 80 years old with COVID-19, enrolled during active disease. The DNA of the CDR3 is TGTGCCAGCAGTTTATGGAGGCCCCATGGCTACACCTTC. Residues: CASSLWRPHGYTF.